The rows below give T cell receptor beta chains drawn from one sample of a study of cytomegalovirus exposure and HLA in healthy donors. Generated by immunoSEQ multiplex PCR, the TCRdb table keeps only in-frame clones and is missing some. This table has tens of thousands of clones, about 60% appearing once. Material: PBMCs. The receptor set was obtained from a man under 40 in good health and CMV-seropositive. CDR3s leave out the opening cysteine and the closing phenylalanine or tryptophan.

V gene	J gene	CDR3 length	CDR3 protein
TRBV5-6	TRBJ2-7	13	ASSLIGLAGREQY
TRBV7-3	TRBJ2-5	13	ASSPRTGPQETQY
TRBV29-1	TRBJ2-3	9	SLSFADTQY
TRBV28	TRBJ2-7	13	ASSRLAGGTYEQY
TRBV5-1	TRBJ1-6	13	ASRFTGERNSPLH
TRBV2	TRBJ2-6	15	ASSEGVRRGGANVLT
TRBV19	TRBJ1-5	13	ASSTGTGGHQPQH
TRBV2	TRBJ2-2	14	ASSGLAGANTGELF
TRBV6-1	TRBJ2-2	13	ASRRGQGGTGELF
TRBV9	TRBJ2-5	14	ASSVGGWGQGETQY
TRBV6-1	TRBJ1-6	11	ASSDRENSPLH
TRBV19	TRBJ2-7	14	ASSPFSGGAVREQY
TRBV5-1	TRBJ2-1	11	ATGLAGYNEQF